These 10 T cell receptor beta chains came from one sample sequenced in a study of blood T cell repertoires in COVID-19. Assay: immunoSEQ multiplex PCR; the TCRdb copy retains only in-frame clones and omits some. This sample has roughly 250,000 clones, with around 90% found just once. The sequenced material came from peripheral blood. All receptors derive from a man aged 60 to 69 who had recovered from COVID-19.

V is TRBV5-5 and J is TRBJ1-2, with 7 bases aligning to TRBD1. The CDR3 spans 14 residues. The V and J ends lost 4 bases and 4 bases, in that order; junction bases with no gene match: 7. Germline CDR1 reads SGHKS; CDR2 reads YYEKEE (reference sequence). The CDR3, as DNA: TGTGCCAGCAGCCTAGGGACAGCCGGCTATGGCTACACCTTC. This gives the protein CASSLGTAGYGYTF.

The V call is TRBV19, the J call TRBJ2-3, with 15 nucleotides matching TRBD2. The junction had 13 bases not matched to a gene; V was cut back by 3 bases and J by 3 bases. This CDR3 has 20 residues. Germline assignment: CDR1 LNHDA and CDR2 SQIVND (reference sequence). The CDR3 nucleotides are TGTGCCAGTAGTATTGCGGGAATGGGACTAGCGGGGGGTGGTACAGATACGCAGTATTTT. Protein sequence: CASSIAGMGLAGGGTDTQYF. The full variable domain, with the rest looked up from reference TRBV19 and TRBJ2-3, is DGGITQSPKYLFRKEGQNVTLSCEQNLNHDAMYWYRQDPGQGLRLIYYSQIVNDFQKGDIAEGYSVSREKKESFPLTVTSAQKNPTAFYLCASSIAGMGLAGGGTDTQYFGPGTRLTVL.

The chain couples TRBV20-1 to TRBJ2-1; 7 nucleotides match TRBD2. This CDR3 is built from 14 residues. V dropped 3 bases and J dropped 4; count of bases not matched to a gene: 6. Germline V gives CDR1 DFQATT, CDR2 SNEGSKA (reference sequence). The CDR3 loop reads CSASWGGTYNEQFF. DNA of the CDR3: TGCAGTGCTAGTTGGGGGGGGACTTACAATGAGCAGTTCTTC.

The CDR3 spells CASSYSYRGSSYEQYV. The CDR3 bases are TGTGCCAGCAGTTACTCGTACAGGGGTAGCTCCTACGAGCAGTACGTC. The chain carries TRBV6-5 and TRBJ2-7; 7 nucleotides line up with TRBD1. Germline CDR1 and CDR2: MNHEY and SVGAGI. The CDR3 consists of 16 residues. The J segment lost 0 bases and the V segment lost 0 bases, leaving 5 bases of the junction unmatched.

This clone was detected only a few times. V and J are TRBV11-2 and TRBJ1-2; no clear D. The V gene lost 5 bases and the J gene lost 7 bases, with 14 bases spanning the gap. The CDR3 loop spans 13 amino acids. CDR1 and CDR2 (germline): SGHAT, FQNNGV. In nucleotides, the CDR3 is TGTGCCAGCAGCCCATCCGGGAGAGGTGGCTACACCTTC. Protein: CASSPSGRGGYTF.

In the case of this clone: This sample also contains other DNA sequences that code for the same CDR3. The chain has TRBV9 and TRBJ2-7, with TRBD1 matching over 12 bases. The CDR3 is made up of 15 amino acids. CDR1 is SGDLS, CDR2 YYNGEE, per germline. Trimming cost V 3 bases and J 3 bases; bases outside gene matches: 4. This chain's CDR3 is CASSAGTGGFYEQYF. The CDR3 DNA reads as TGTGCCAGCAGCGCCGGGACAGGGGGCTTCTACGAGCAGTACTTC.

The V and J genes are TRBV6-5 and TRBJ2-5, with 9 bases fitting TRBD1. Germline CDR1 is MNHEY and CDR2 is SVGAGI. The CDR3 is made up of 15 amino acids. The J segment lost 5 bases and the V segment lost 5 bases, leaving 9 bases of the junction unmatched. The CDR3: CASSLQGAPRETQYF. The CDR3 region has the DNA TGTGCCAGCAGTCTACAGGGGGCGCCTAGGGAGACCCAGTACTTC.

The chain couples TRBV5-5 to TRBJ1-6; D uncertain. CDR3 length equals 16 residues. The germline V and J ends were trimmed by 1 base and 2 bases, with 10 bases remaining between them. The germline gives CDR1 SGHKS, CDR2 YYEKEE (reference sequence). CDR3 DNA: TGTGCCAGCAGCTTGAACTGGGCTGCCTATAATTCACCCCTCCACTTT. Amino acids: CASSLNWAAYNSPLHF.

In nucleotides, the CDR3 is TGCAGTGCTACTGATCTGAGACTAGCGAACACAGATACGCAGTATTTT. Its protein product is CSATDLRLANTDTQYF. The V call is TRBV20-1, the J call TRBJ2-3; TRBD2 aligns across 8 bases. The V segment lost 4 bases and the J segment 2 bases; nucleotides outside the gene matches: 11. The germline gives CDR1 DFQATT, CDR2 SNEGSKA (reference sequence). The CDR3 sequence is 16 residues long.

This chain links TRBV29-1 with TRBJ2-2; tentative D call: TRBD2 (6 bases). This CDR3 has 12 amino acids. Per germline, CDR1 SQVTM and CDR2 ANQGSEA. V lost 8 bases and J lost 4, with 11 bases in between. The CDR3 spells CSMRGGTGELFF. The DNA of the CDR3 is TGCAGCATGCGGGGTGGCACCGGGGAGCTGTTTTTT.